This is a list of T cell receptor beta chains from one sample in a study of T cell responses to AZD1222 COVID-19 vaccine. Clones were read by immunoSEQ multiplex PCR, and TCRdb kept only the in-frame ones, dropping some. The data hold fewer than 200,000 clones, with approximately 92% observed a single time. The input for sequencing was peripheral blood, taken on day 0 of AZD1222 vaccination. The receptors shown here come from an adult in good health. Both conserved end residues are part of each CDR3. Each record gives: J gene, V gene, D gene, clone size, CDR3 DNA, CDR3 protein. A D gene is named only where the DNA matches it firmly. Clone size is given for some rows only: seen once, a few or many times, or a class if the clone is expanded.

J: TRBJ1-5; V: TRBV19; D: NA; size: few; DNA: TGTGCCAGTAGGCAGGCGGGCAATCAGCCCCAGCATTTT; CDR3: CASRQAGNQPQHF
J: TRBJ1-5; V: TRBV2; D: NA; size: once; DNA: TGTGCCAGCAGCCCCGTGGGTGTAAGCAATCAGCCCCAGCATTTT; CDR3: CASSPVGVSNQPQHF
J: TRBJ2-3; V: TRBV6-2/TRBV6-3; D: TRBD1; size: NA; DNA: TGTGCCAGCAGTTACCAGGCCGGGACAGGGGAAGTGGATACGCAGTATTTT; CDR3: CASSYQAGTGEVDTQYF
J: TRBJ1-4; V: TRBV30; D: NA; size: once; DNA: TGTGCCTCGAAGCGGCAGTTTGATGAAAAACTGTTTTTT; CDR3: CASKRQFDEKLFF
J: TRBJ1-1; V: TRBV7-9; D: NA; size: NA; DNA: TGTGCCAGCAGCTCGGGCGGTAGCGACGGGACACGAGCTTTCTTT; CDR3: CASSSGGSDGTRAFF
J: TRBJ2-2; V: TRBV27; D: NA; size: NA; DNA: TGTGCCAGCAGTCCTACTGCTCAAACCGGGGAGCTGTTTTTT; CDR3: CASSPTAQTGELFF
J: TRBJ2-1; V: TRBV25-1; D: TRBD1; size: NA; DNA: TGTGCCAGCAGTGTTGACAGGGGGTTATACAATGAGCAGTTCTTC; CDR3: CASSVDRGLYNEQFF
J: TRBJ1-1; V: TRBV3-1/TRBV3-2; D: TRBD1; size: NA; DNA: TGTGCCAGCAGCCATCGGGACAGGGAAGCTTTCTTT; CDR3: CASSHRDREAFF
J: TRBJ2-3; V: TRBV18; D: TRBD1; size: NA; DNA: TGTGCCAGCTCACCGACGTACTATCGGACAGGGATGATCTCAGATACGCAGTATTTT; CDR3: CASSPTYYRTGMISDTQYF
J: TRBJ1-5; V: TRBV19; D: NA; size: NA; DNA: TGTGCCAGTAGTGGCACGGGACAGCCCCAGCATTTT; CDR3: CASSGTGQPQHF
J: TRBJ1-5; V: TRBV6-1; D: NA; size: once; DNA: TGTGCCAGCAGGGGACGGGACAATCAGCCCCAGCATTTT; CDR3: CASRGRDNQPQHF
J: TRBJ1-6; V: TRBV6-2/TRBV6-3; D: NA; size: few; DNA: TGTGCCAGCAGCTTCAATTCACCCCTCCACTTT; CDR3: CASSFNSPLHF
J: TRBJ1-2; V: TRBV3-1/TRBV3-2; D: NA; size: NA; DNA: TGTGCCAGCAGCCCGGCGGGATCCGTCGTTAACTATGGCTACACCTTC; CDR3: CASSPAGSVVNYGYTF
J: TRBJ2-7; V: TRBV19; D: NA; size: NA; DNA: TGTGCCAGTAGTATAGGGGGCTACGAGCAGTACTTC; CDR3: CASSIGGYEQYF
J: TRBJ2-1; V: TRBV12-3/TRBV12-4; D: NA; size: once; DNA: TGTGCCAGCCGTGTCCTCTCCTACAATGAGCAGTTCTTC; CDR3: CASRVLSYNEQFF
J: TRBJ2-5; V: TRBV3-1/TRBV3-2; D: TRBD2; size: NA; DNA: TGTGCCAGCAGCCCCGGACTAGCGGACCAAGAGACCCAGTACTTC; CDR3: CASSPGLADQETQYF
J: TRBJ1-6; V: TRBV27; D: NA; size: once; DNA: TGTGCCAGCAGTTTAGGGGCAGGGACGTCAAATTCACCCCTCCACTTT; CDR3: CASSLGAGTSNSPLHF
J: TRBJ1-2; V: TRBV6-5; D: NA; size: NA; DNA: TGTGCCAGCATGAGGGACGGAAGAACCTATGGCTACACCTTC; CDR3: CASMRDGRTYGYTF
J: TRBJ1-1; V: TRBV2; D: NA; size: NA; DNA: TGTGCCAGCAGTCTTGTAAGGACGGGACACACTGAAGCTTTCTTT; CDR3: CASSLVRTGHTEAFF
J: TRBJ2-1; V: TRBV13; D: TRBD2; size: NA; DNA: TGTGCCAGCAGACCTCCGGGACTAGAGAATGAGCAGTTCTTC; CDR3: CASRPPGLENEQFF
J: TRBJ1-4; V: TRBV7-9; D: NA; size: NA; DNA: TGTGCCAGCAGCTTAGGGAGCGAAAAACTGTTTTTT; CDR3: CASSLGSEKLFF
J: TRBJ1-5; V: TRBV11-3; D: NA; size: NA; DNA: TGTGCCAGCAGCTTGGTCTATAGCAATCAGCCCCAGCATTTT; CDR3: CASSLVYSNQPQHF
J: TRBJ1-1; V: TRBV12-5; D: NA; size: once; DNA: TGTGCTAGTGGTTTGGTACACTTGGGGCCAAGGGCTGAAGCTTTCTTT; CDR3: CASGLVHLGPRAEAFF
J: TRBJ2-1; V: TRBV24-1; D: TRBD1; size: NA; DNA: TGTGCCACCAGTGATCCGGGACAGTACAATGAGCAGTTCTTC; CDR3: CATSDPGQYNEQFF
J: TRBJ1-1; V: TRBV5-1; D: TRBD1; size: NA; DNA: TGCGCCAGCAGCTTGGTTGCAGGGGGTATGAACACTGAAGCTTTCTTT; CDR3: CASSLVAGGMNTEAFF
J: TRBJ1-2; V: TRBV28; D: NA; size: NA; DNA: TGTGCCAGCAGTTTATGGGTCGGGGCGGGAGGCTACACCTTC; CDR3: CASSLWVGAGGYTF
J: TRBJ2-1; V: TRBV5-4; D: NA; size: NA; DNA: TGTGCCAGCAGCTTGGGGGGCAATGAGCAGTTCTTC; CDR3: CASSLGGNEQFF
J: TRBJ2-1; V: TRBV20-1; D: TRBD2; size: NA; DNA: TGCAGTGCTAGTATCGGCGGGGGACGCGGCCATGAGCAGTTCTTC; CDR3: CSASIGGGRGHEQFF
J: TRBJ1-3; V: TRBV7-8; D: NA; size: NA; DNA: TGTGCCAGCAGCCCTGGCACAGCGCCTGGAAACACCATATATTTT; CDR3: CASSPGTAPGNTIYF
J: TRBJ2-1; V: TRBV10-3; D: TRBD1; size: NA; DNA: TGTGCCATCAGGGGGACAGGGGTCAATGAGCAGTTCTTC; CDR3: CAIRGTGVNEQFF
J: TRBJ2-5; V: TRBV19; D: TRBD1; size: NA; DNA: TGTGCCAGTAGTCCGCAGGGGGCAGAGACCCAGTACTTC; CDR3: CASSPQGAETQYF
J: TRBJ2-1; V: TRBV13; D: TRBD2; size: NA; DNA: TGTGCCAGCAGCCCAGGGACTAGCGGGGGGGATGAGCAGTTCTTC; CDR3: CASSPGTSGGDEQFF
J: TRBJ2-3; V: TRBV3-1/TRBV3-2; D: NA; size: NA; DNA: TGTGCCAGCAGTCGGCGGGTCGGTAGCACAGATACGCAGTATTTT; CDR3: CASSRRVGSTDTQYF
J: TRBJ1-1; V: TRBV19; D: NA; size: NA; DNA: TGTGCCAGTAAAACCTTTAGTGGGCACGGAAACACTGAAGCTTTCTTT; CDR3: CASKTFSGHGNTEAFF
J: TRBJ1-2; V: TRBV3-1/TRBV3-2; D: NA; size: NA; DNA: TGTGCCAGCACCCGAACCGGGGGTCGTTTTGGCTACACCTTC; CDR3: CASTRTGGRFGYTF
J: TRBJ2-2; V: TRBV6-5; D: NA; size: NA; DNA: TGTGCCAGCAGCCTACAGGGAGTTGACACCGGGGAGCTGTTTTTT; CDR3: CASSLQGVDTGELFF
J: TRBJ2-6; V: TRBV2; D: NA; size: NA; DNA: TGTGCCAGCAGTGAAGTACAGTCTGGGGCCAACGTCCTGACTTTC; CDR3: CASSEVQSGANVLTF
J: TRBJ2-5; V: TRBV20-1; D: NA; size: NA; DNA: TGCAGTGCTAAGCAAGAGACCCAGTACTTC; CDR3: CSAKQETQYF
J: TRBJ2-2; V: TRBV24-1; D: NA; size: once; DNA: TGTGCCACCAGTGATTTCAGGGGCTCCACCGGGGAGCTGTTTTTT; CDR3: CATSDFRGSTGELFF
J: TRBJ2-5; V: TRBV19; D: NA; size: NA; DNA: TGTGCCAGTAGTCTGTTTGAAGAAGAGACCCAGTACTTC; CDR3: CASSLFEEETQYF
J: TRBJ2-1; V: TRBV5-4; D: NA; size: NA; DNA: TGTGCCAGCAGCTACAGGTCAGTCGAGCAGTTCTTC; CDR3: CASSYRSVEQFF
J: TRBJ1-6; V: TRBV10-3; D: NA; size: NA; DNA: TGTGCCATCAGCCTAAGACAATTTGATTCACCCCTCCACTTT; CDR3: CAISLRQFDSPLHF
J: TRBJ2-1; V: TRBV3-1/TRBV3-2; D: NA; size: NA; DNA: TGTGCCAGCAGCCAAGATGCTGTGGGAGCGGAGCCTTACAATGAGCAGTTCTTC; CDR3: CASSQDAVGAEPYNEQFF
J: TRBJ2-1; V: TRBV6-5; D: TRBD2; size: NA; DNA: TGTGCCAGCAGTTACCTCGGCGGGGGGTCTAATCAGTTCTTC; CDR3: CASSYLGGGSNQFF
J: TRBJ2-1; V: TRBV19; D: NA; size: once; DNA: TGTGCCAGTAGTATTGGCAGCTACAATGAGCAGTTCTTC; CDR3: CASSIGSYNEQFF
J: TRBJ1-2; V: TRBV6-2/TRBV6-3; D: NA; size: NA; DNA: TGTGCCAGCAGTGGCTGGGCCTTCTATGGCTACACCTTC; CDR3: CASSGWAFYGYTF
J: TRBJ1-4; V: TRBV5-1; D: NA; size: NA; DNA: TGCGCCAGCAGCTTGGCCTCAGGGAACGAAAAACTGTTTTTT; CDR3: CASSLASGNEKLFF
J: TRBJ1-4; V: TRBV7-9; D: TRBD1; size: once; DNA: TGTGCCAGCAGCTCATCGGACAGGGTGAATGAAAAACTGTTTTTT; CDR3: CASSSSDRVNEKLFF
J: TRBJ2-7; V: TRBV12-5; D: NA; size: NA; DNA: TGTGCTAGTGGTTTGGGGGGATTTCCCTACGAGCAGTACTTC; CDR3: CASGLGGFPYEQYF
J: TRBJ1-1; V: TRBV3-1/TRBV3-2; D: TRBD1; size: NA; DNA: TGTGCCAGCAGCCAAGAGTGGGACAGTAAGAACACTGAAGCTTTCTTT; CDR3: CASSQEWDSKNTEAFF
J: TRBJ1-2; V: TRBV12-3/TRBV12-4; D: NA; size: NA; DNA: TGTGCCAGCAGTTTTGGCAGCTATGGCTACACCTTC; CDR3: CASSFGSYGYTF
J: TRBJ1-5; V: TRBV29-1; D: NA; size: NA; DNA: TGCAGCGTCACGACAGGCCTCTTCAATCAGCCCCAGCATTTT; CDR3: CSVTTGLFNQPQHF
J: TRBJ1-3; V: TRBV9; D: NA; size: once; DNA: TGTGCCAGCAGCGTGTCTCAGGGACGGAGCTCTGGAAACACCATATATTTT; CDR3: CASSVSQGRSSGNTIYF
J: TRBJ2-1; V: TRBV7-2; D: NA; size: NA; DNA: TGTGCCAGCAGCTCTAGAGGGCAGGCGGGATTCTTC; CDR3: CASSSRGQAGFF
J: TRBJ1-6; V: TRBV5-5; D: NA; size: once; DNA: TGTGCCAGCAGCTTACGGGGACGGGACAATTCACCCCTCCACTTT; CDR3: CASSLRGRDNSPLHF